The 29 T cell receptor beta chains listed next were all sequenced from one sample in a study of blood T cell repertoires in COVID-19. Profiling relied on immunoSEQ multiplex PCR, and the TCRdb table lists in-frame clones only, not all of them. Of 250,000 to 350,000 clones in the sample, roughly 85% were seen once. The sample comprised PBMCs or T cells enriched from blood (not recorded which). Receptors originate from a woman in her 30s who had recovered from COVID-19.

The chain uses TRBV28 and TRBJ2-3; D perhaps matches TRBD1 (5 bases). Germline V lookup: CDR1 MDHEN, CDR2 SYDVKM. Trimming took off 6 bases at V and 2 bases at J, with 15 bases between the two ends. CDR3 length: 15 amino acids. The chain's CDR3 is CASSRSQGFTDTQYF. CDR3 in DNA: TGTGCCAGCAGCCGCTCCCAGGGCTTCACAGATACGCAGTATTTT.

The rearrangement uses TRBV27 and TRBJ2-3; 7 nucleotides line up with TRBD2. Unmatched junction bases numbered 16, after V lost 5 bases and J lost 2 bases. The CDR3 covers 18 residues. The V gene's germline CDR1 is MNHEY and CDR2 SMNVEV (reference sequence). CDR3 in DNA: TGTGCCAGCAGTCTGAAAAGACGCGGACTAGTCCCCACAGATACGCAGTATTTT. Translation gives CASSLKRRGLVPTDTQYF.

The genes are TRBV6-1 and TRBJ1-2; the D is unclear. With 3 bases removed from V and 4 bases from J, the gap between germline ends came to 15 bases. Germline V lookup: CDR1 MNHNS, CDR2 SASEGT. This CDR3 spans 15 amino acids. CDR3 in DNA: TGTGCCAGCAGTGAGGATCAAACAGTATTCTATGGCTACACCTTC. This codes for CASSEDQTVFYGYTF.

To note about this clone: One end of the junction is discordant with germline, which a read error may explain. J is TRBJ2-1 and V is TRBV7-6; D unclear. This CDR3 region has 12 residues. Looked up from germline, CDR1 is SGHVS and CDR2 is FNYEAQ. The CDR3: CASSLGSREQFF. CDR3 in DNA: TGTGCCAGCAGTTTAGGTAGCCGAGAGCAGTTCTTC.

This clone was observed a handful of times. V gene TRBV6-5 combines with J gene TRBJ2-7; the match to TRBD1 covers 9 bases. V trimming: 7 bases; J trimming: 0 bases; junction bases outside the gene matches: 7. The CDR3 extends over 15 amino acids. Per the germline V gene, CDR1 is MNHEY and CDR2 is SVGAGI. Here the CDR3 reads CASIVDRGSSYEQYF. Written as DNA, the CDR3 is TGTGCCAGCATTGTCGACAGGGGGTCCTCCTACGAGCAGTACTTC.

The chain couples TRBV30 to TRBJ2-2, with TRBD2 matching 7 bases. The V gene end was trimmed by 7 bases and the J gene end by 6 bases; junction bases not matched to a gene: 5. Germline assignment: CDR1 GTSNPN and CDR2 SVGIG (reference sequence). The CDR3 loop spans 12 amino acids. The CDR3 DNA reads TGTGCCTACCTGACTAGCCCCGGGGAGCTGTTTTTT. It codes for CAYLTSPGELFF.

The CDR3 loop reads CASSESGLPNTEAFF. The CDR3 coding sequence is TGCGCCAGCAGTGAGTCTGGGCTCCCGAACACTGAAGCTTTCTTT. The chain employs TRBV10-2 and TRBJ1-1; the D is unclear. Deletions cut 0 bases from V and 1 base from J, with 9 bases between. CDR3 length equals 15 residues. The germline gives CDR1 WSHSY, CDR2 SAAADI.

The chain has TRBV7-9 and TRBJ2-3; 14 nucleotides align to TRBD2. CDR3 size: 17 residues. J was trimmed by 2 bases and V by 2 bases; bases with no gene match: 3. The germline gives CDR1 SEHNR, CDR2 FQNEAQ (reference sequence). The CDR3 region is CASSLPGLAGDTDTQYF. As DNA, the CDR3 is TGTGCCAGCAGCTTACCGGGACTAGCGGGAGACACAGATACGCAGTATTTT.

The chain is built from TRBV3-1 (or the pseudogene TRBV3-2) and TRBJ2-7; TRBD2 aligns across 12 bases. CDR3 length: 16 residues. J gave up 3 bases and V 4 bases, and 7 bases lay outside the gene matches. Germline V lookup: CDR1 LGHDT, CDR2 YNNKEL (reference sequence). In DNA, the CDR3 is TGTGCCAGCAGCCCCCGCGGGACTAGCGGGTTCTACGAGCAGTACTTC. This sequence encodes CASSPRGTSGFYEQYF.

This sequence joins TRBV28 and TRBJ1-2; TRBD1 might be the D (5 bases). Germline lookup yields CDR1 MDHEN and CDR2 SYDVKM. Trimming shortened V by 8 bases and J by 3 bases, and 13 bases separated the two germline ends. This CDR3 has 13 residues. The CDR3 DNA is TGTGCCAGCGGGGCCCAGAGCCACTATGGCTACACCTTC. This translates into CASGAQSHYGYTF.

This CDR3 reads CAISESIGGRISGANVLTF. CDR3 nucleotides: TGTGCCATCAGTGAGTCGATCGGCGGGAGGATCTCTGGGGCCAACGTCCTGACTTTC. The chain joins TRBV10-3 to TRBJ2-6; 8 nucleotides match TRBD2. There are 19 residues in the CDR3. Germline V lookup: CDR1 ENHRY, CDR2 SYGVKD. V shed 0 bases, J shed 0 bases, and the junction held 7 bases outside the gene matches.

The chain employs TRBV7-9 and TRBJ1-2; no firm D call. From germline, CDR1 is SEHNR and CDR2 FQNEAQ (reference sequence). Trimming removed 8 bases at V and 6 bases at J, with 7 bases between. CDR3 size: 10 residues. The CDR3 bases are TGTGCCAGCCGGGAAGATGGCTACACCTTC. Translation gives CASREDGYTF.

V is TRBV7-8 and J is TRBJ1-2, with 7 bases identical to TRBD1. CDR1 and CDR2 from the germline V gene are SGHVS and FQNEAQ. The CDR3 spans 16 residues. V trimming: 0 bases; J trimming: 7 bases; junction bases outside the gene matches: 11. The CDR3 DNA follows: TGTGCCAGCAGCTTAGCGGTTCGACAGGGAGGTGGTGGCTACACCTTC. Residues: CASSLAVRQGGGGYTF. Full variable domain (missing parts from reference TRBV7-8 and TRBJ1-2): GAGVSQSPRYKVAKRGQDVALRCDPISGHVSLFWYQQALGQGPEFLTYFQNEAQLDKSGLPSDRFFAERPEGSVSTLKIQRTQQEDSAVYLCASSLAVRQGGGGYTFGSGTRLTVV.

This clone was detected only a few times. The chain is built from TRBV6-5 and TRBJ1-2; D ambiguous. V lost 6 bases and J 2 bases, leaving 13 bases between the germline ends. This CDR3 is built from 14 residues. Germline V gives CDR1 MNHEY, CDR2 SVGAGI. DNA of the CDR3: TGTGCCAGCAGCTCTCTAGGAGGGAACTATGGCTACACCTTC. Translation: CASSSLGGNYGYTF.

The chain recombines TRBV6-6 with TRBJ1-5; no firm D call. Germline V CDR1 and CDR2: MNHNY, SVGAGI (reference sequence). V gave up 5 bases and J gave up 1 base, with 12 bases separating them. The CDR3 covers 15 residues. The CDR3 DNA reads TGTGCCAGCAGTCCAGGAATAGTAAGCAATCAGCCCCAGCATTTT. It is translated as CASSPGIVSNQPQHF.

The V gene is TRBV7-9, the J gene TRBJ1-5; 9 bases fit TRBD1. The CDR3 is 14 residues long. Germline CDR1 and CDR2: SEHNR and FQNEAQ (reference sequence). With 2 bases clipped from V and 7 bases from J, the junction kept 3 bases outside the gene matches. The CDR3 is CASSLRDRDQPQHF. The CDR3 coding sequence is TGTGCCAGCAGCTTAAGGGACAGGGACCAGCCCCAGCATTTT. Drawing the rest from reference TRBV7-9 and TRBJ1-5, the complete variable domain is DTGVSQNPRHKITKRGQNVTFRCDPISEHNRLYWYRQTLGQGPEFLTYFQNEAQLEKSRLLSDRFSAERPKGSFSTLEIQRTEQGDSAMYLCASSLRDRDQPQHFGDGTRLSIL.

The chain links TRBV24-1 to TRBJ2-1, with D possibly matching TRBD1 (6 bases). The CDR3 length is 15 residues. V was pared by 4 bases and J by 6 bases, with 15 bases between. The V gene's germline CDR1 is KGHDR and CDR2 SFDVKD. In DNA, the CDR3 is TGTGCCACCAGTGAACCGGGACAAGCAGGCAATGAGCAGTTCTTC. Its protein is CATSEPGQAGNEQFF.

The chain is built from TRBV9 and TRBJ1-3; TRBD1 agrees at 9 bases. Germline V gene lookup returns CDR1 SGDLS and CDR2 YYNGEE. The CDR3 loop spans 15 amino acids. V gave up 3 bases and J gave up 11 bases; unmatched junction bases: 12. The CDR3 DNA reads as TGTGCCAGCAGCGAGGGGACAGGGTTGAGGACCTCCATATATTTT. It yields the protein CASSEGTGLRTSIYF.

This clone has just one count. The rearrangement joins TRBV28 to TRBJ1-4; TRBD1 aligns across 10 bases. The CDR3 extends over 16 amino acids. CDR1 is MDHEN and CDR2 is SYDVKM in the germline V gene. V shed 5 bases and J 4 bases; nucleotides not matched to a gene: 7. This CDR3 reads CASSTPTGGINEKLFF. The DNA of the CDR3 is TGTGCCAGCAGTACGCCGACAGGGGGCATTAATGAAAAACTGTTTTTT.

In this sample, this clone turned up once. The V call is TRBV27, the J call TRBJ1-1, with 7 positions matching TRBD1. This CDR3 contains 14 residues. J gave up 3 bases and V 3 bases, and 4 bases lay outside the gene matches. Germline-derived CDR1 and CDR2 are MNHEY and SMNVEV (reference sequence). The CDR3 region is CASSLRGPDTEAFF. The CDR3 region has the DNA TGTGCCAGCAGTTTGAGGGGGCCTGACACTGAAGCTTTCTTT.

This clone was seen a single time. The chain employs TRBV14 and TRBJ2-2; the D is unclear. The CDR3 consists of 18 residues. Trimming left V 1 base short and J 6 bases short, with 21 bases between. Germline CDR1 reads SGHDN; CDR2 reads FVKESK. CDR3 sequence (DNA): TGTGCCAGCAGCCAAGTCAGGATGTCCCGGCTATTTCCCGGGGAGCTGTTTTTT. Its protein product is CASSQVRMSRLFPGELFF.

This rearrangement joins TRBV5-5 to TRBJ2-3, with 7 positions matching TRBD1. The CDR3 runs 14 residues. Germline V lookup: CDR1 SGHKS, CDR2 YYEKEE (reference sequence). J gave up 2 bases and V 1 base, and 1 base lay outside the gene matches. The DNA for the CDR3 is TGTGCCAGCAGCTTGACAGGGGACACAGATACGCAGTATTTT. Amino acids: CASSLTGDTDTQYF.

This clone came up a few times. The CDR3 loop is CASSLADRKGYTF. The CDR3 DNA reads as TGTGCCAGCAGTTTGGCGGACAGGAAGGGCTACACCTTC. This rearrangement joins TRBV28 to TRBJ1-2; 7 bases are a match to TRBD1. The length of the CDR3 is 13 residues. Germline V gene lookup returns CDR1 MDHEN and CDR2 SYDVKM. After removal of 3 bases from V and 8 bases from J, the junction contained 6 bases not matched to a gene.

The chain employs TRBV13 and TRBJ1-5, with 7 bases matching TRBD1. Looked up from germline, CDR1 is PRHDT and CDR2 is FYEKMQ (reference sequence). The J segment lost 0 bases and the V segment lost 5 bases, leaving 10 bases of the junction unmatched. This CDR3 has 17 residues. The CDR3 DNA reads TGTGCCAGCAGCCGACAGACAGGGTTCCCTAGCAATCAGCCCCAGCATTTT. Translated: CASSRQTGFPSNQPQHF.

This clone was recorded a few times. This sequence joins TRBV30 and TRBJ2-2; D is uncertain. V lost 2 bases and J lost 3, with 13 bases in between. Germline assignment: CDR1 GTSNPN and CDR2 SVGIG (reference sequence). This CDR3 contains 15 residues. CDR3 loop: CAWSHQRVHTGELFF. As DNA, the CDR3 is TGTGCCTGGAGTCACCAACGGGTTCACACCGGGGAGCTGTTTTTT.

This clone appeared once. V is TRBV19 and J is TRBJ2-1; the D gene is possibly TRBD1 (6 bases). CDR3 length equals 16 residues. Germline values: CDR1 LNHDA, CDR2 SQIVND (reference sequence). V was shortened by 5 bases and J by 4 bases, with 18 bases between the two germline ends. CDR3 amino acids: CASSPLRQGIYNEQFF. The CDR3, as DNA: TGTGCCAGTAGTCCCCTAAGGCAGGGGATTTACAATGAGCAGTTCTTC.

This clone was picked up one time. The chain links TRBV2 to TRBJ1-2; D unclear. CDR1 is SNHLY and CDR2 is FYNNEI in the germline V gene. Trimming took off 3 bases at V and 4 bases at J, with 12 bases between the two ends. CDR3 size: 14 residues. DNA for the CDR3: TGTGCCAGCAGTGAGGAGCGCGGAAGCTATGGCTACACCTTC. Residues: CASSEERGSYGYTF.

The genes are TRBV29-1 and TRBJ2-1; D not certain. The CDR3 contains 10 residues. Germline V gives CDR1 SQVTM, CDR2 ANQGSEA. With 6 bases removed from V and 5 bases from J, the gap between germline ends came to 5 bases. The CDR3 sequence: CSVVHNEQFF. The DNA for the CDR3 is TGCAGCGTCGTCCACAATGAGCAGTTCTTC.

The chain employs TRBV5-6 and TRBJ1-5; D ambiguous. This CDR3 is 14 amino acids long. With 5 bases removed from V and 4 bases from J, the gap between germline ends came to 13 bases. Germline CDR1 is SGHDT and CDR2 is YYEEEE. Written as DNA, the CDR3 is TGTGCCAGCAGGTTTATGGGAGAAAATCAGCCCCAGCATTTT. As protein: CASRFMGENQPQHF. Drawing the rest from reference TRBV5-6 and TRBJ1-5, the complete variable domain is DAGVTQSPTHLIKTRGQQVTLRCSPKSGHDTVSWYQQALGQGPQFIFQYYEEEERQRGNFPDRFSGHQFPNYSSELNVNALLLGDSALYLCASRFMGENQPQHFGDGTRLSIL.